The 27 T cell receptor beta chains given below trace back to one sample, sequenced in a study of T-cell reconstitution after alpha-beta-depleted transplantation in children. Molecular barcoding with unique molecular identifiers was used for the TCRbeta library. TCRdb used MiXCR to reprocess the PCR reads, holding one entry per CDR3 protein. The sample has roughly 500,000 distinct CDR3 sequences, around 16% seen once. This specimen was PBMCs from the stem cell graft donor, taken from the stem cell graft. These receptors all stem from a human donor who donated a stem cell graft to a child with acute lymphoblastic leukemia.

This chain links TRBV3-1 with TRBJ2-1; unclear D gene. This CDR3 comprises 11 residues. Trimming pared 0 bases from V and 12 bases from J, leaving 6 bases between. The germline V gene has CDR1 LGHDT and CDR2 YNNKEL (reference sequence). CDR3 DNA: TGTGCCAGCAGCCAAGACGTATGGCAGTTCTTC. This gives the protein CASSQDVWQFF.

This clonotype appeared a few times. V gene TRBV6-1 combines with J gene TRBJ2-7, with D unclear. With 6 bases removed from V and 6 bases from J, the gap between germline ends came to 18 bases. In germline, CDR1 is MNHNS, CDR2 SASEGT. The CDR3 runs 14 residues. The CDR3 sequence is CASRRDAILGEQYF. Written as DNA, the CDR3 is TGTGCCAGCAGAAGAGACGCCATCCTGGGCGAGCAGTACTTC.

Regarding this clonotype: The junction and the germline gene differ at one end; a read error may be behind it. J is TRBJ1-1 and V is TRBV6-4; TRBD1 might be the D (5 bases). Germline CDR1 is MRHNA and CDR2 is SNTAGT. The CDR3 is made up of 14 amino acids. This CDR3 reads CATSAQGSGTEAFF. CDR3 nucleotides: TGTGCCACCAGTGCGCAGGGCAGCGGCACTGAAGCTTTCTTT.

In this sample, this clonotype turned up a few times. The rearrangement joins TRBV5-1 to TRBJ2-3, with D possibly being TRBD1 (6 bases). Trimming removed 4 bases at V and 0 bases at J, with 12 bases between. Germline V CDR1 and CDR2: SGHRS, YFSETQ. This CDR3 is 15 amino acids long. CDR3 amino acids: CASSGTILSTDTQYF. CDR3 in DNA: TGCGCCAGCAGCGGGACAATCCTTAGCACAGATACGCAGTATTTT.

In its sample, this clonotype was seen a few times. The DNA of the CDR3 is TGCGCCAGCAGCGAACACGGGCCGATCTACAATGAGCAGTTCTTC. This sequence encodes CASSEHGPIYNEQFF. The genes are TRBV10-2 and TRBJ2-1; D not certain. This CDR3 is 15 amino acids long. Germline V gene lookup returns CDR1 WSHSY and CDR2 SAAADI. Trimming pared 6 bases from V and 3 bases from J, leaving 15 bases between.

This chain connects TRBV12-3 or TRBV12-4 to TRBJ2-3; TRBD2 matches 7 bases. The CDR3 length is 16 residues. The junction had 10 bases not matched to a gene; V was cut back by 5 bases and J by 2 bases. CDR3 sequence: CASSPSLGTNTDTQYF. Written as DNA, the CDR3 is TGTGCCAGCAGTCCTTCTCTAGGGACTAACACAGATACGCAGTATTTT.

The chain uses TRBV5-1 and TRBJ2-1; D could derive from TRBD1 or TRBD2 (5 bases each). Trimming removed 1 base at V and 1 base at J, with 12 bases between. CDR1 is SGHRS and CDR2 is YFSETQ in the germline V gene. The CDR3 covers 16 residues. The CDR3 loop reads CASSLPGTRSYNEQFF. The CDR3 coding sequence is TGCGCCAGCAGCTTGCCGGGGACCCGATCCTACAATGAGCAGTTCTTC. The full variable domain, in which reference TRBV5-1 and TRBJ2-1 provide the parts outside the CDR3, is KAGVTQTPRYLIKTRGQQVTLSCSPISGHRSVSWYQQTPGQGLQFLFEYFSETQRNKGNFPGRFSGRQFSNSRSEMNVSTLELGDSALYLCASSLPGTRSYNEQFFGPGTRLTVL.

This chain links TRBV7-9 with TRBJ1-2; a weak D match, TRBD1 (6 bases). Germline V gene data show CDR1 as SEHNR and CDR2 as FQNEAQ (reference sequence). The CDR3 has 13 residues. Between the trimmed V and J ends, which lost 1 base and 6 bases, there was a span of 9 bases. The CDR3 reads CASSLVGGDGYTF. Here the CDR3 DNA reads TGTGCCAGCAGCTTAGTGGGGGGCGATGGCTACACCTTC.

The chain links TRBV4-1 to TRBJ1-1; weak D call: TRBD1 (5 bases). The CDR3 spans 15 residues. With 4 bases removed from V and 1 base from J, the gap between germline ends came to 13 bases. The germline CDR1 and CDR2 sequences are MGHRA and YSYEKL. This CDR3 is CASSLGTRRNTEAFF. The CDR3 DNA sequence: TGCGCCAGCAGCCTTGGGACCCGGAGGAACACTGAAGCTTTCTTT.

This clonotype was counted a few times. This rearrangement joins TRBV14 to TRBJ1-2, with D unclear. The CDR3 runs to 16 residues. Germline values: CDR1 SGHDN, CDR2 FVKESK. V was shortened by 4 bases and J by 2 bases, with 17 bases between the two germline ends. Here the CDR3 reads CASSPEDTFLNYGYTF. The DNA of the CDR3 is TGTGCCAGCAGCCCAGAAGACACGTTTTTAAACTATGGCTACACCTTC.

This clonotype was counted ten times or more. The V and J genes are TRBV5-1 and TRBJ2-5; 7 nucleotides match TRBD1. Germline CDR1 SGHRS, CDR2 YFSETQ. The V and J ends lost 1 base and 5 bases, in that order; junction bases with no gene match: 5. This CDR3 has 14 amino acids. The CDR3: CASSLLRGHETQYF. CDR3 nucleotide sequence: TGCGCCAGCAGCTTGTTGAGGGGGCATGAGACCCAGTACTTC.

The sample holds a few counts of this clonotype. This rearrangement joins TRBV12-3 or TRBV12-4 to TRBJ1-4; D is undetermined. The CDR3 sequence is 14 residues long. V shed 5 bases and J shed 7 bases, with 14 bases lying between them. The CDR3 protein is CASSPEGRAEKLFF. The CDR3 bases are TGTGCCAGCAGTCCGGAGGGTCGAGCTGAAAAACTGTTTTTT.

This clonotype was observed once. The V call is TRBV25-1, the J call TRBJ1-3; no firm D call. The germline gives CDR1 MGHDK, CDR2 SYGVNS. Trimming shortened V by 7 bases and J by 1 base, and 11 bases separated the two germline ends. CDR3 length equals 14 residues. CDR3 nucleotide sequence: TGTGCCAGCACCGGAGGCGGGTCTGGAAACACCATATATTTT. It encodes CASTGGGSGNTIYF.

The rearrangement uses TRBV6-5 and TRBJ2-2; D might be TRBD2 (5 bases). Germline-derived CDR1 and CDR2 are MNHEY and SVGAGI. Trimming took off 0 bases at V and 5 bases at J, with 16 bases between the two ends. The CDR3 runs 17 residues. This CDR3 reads CASSYSSGRGRTGELFF. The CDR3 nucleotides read TGTGCCAGCAGTTACTCGAGCGGCAGAGGAAGGACCGGGGAGCTGTTTTTT.

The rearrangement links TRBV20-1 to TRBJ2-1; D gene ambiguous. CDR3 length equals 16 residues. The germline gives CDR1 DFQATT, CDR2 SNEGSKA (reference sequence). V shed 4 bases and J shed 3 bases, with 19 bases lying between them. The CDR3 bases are TGCAGTGCTAACTATGCCCTCCTAGAAATCTACAATGAGCAGTTCTTC. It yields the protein CSANYALLEIYNEQFF.

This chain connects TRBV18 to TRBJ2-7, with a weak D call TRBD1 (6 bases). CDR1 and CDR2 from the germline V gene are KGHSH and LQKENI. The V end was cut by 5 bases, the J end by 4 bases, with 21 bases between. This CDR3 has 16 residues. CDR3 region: CASSVIGGLTSYEQYF. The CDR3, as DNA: TGTGCCAGCTCAGTTATTGGGGGCCTAACCAGTTACGAGCAGTACTTC.

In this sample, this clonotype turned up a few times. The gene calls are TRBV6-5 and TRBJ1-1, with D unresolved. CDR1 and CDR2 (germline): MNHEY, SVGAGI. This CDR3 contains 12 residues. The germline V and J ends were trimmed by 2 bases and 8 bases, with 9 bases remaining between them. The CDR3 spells CASSYGTGEAFF. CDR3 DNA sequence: TGTGCCAGCAGTTACGGTACGGGGGAAGCTTTCTTT.

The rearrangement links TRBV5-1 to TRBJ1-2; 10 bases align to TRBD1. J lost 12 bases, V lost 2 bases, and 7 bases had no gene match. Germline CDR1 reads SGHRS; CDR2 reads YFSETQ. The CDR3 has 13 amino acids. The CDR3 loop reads CASSFDRGRRNTF. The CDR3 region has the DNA TGCGCCAGCAGCTTCGACAGGGGGCGAAGAAACACCTTC.

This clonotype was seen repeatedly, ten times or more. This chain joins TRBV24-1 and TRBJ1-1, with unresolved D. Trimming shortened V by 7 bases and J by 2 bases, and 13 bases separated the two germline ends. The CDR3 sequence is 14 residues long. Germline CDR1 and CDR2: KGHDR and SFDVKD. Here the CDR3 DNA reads TGTGCCACCAGGGGAGTTGGCTTAAACACTGAAGCTTTCTTT. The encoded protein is CATRGVGLNTEAFF.

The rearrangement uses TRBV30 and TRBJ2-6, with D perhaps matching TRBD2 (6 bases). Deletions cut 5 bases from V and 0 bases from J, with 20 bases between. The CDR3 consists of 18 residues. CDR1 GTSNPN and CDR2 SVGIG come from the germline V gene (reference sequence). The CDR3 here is CAWGGWGLQFSGANVLTF. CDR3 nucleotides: TGTGCCTGGGGCGGGTGGGGACTCCAATTCTCTGGGGCCAACGTCCTGACTTTC.

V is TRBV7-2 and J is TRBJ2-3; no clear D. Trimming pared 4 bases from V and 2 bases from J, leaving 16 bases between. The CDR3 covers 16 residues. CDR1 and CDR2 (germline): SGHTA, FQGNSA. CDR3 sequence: CASSSALTLNTDTQYF. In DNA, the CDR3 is TGTGCCAGCAGCTCCGCCCTTACTCTTAACACAGATACGCAGTATTTT.

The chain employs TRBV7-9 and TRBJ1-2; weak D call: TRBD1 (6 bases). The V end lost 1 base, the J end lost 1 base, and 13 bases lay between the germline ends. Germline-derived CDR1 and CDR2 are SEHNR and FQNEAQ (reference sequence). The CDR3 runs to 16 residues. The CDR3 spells CASSLEAGALNYGYTF. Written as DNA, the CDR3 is TGTGCCAGCAGCTTAGAGGCAGGGGCGCTTAACTATGGCTACACCTTC.

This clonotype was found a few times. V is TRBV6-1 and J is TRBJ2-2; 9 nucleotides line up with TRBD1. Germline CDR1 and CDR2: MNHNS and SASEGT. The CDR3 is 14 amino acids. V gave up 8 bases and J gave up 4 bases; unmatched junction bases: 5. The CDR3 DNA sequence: TGTGCCAGCGGGGACAGGGTCTCCACCGGGGAGCTGTTTTTT. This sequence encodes CASGDRVSTGELFF.

In nucleotides, the CDR3 is TGCGCCAGCAGCCGCTACAGTAAAGCCGGAGATACGCAGTATTTT. This codes for CASSRYSKAGDTQYF. This chain links TRBV5-1 with TRBJ2-3, with no clear D. The CDR3 consists of 15 residues. Germline CDR1 reads SGHRS; CDR2 reads YFSETQ. V lost 4 bases, J lost 5 bases, and 17 bases lay in between.

CDR3 loop: CSAGTVPYTF. DNA of the CDR3: TGCAGCGCCGGGACAGTGCCCTACACCTTC. The chain joins TRBV29-1 to TRBJ1-2, with 7 bases matching TRBD1. The CDR3 sequence is 10 residues long. Trimming removed 7 bases from V and 10 bases from J; junction bases left unmatched: 6. Per germline, CDR1 SQVTM and CDR2 ANQGSEA.

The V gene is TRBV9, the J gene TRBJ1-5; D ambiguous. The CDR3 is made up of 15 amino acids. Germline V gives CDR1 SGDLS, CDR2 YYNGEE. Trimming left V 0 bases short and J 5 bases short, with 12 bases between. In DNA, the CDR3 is TGTGCCAGCAGCGTAGGAGACGGGTTTCATCAGCCCCAGCATTTT. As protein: CASSVGDGFHQPQHF.

The CDR3 DNA sequence: TGTGCCAGCAGCCAAGCTAGCGCTAGCACAGATACGCAGTATTTT. Residues: CASSQASASTDTQYF. The V gene is TRBV4-2, the J gene TRBJ2-3, with D maybe TRBD2 (6 bases). CDR1 is LGHNA and CDR2 is YNFKEQ in the germline V gene. V was shortened by 1 base and J by 0 bases, with 8 bases between the two germline ends. The CDR3 runs to 15 residues.